What follows are 20 T cell receptor beta chains derived from one specimen sequenced in a study of blood T cell repertoires in COVID-19. Profiled with immunoSEQ multiplex PCR; TCRdb holds only in-frame clones, not every one. Of about 440,000 clones listed, roughly nine tenths are singletons. The specimen was PBMCs or T cells enriched from blood (not recorded which). The receptors were gathered from a woman between 18 and 29 years old with acute COVID-19.

The CDR3 spells CASSAVRDRRNSPLHF. The DNA of the CDR3 is TGTGCCAGTAGCGCCGTCCGGGACAGGCGCAATTCACCCCTCCACTTT. This chain uses TRBV19 with TRBJ1-6, with TRBD1 matching over 8 bases. The length of the CDR3 is 16 residues. V gave up 6 bases and J gave up 7 bases; unmatched junction bases: 11. From germline, CDR1 is LNHDA and CDR2 SQIVND (reference sequence).

The chain uses TRBV7-9 and TRBJ2-5, with 11 bases that match TRBD2. V lost 5 bases and J lost 5; bases outside the gene matches: 10. CDR3 length: 16 amino acids. Germline V gene lookup returns CDR1 SEHNR and CDR2 FQNEAQ (reference sequence). The CDR3 nucleotides are TGTGCCAGCAGCGAGACCGGGACTAGCGGTCGGGAGACCCAGTACTTC. This codes for CASSETGTSGRETQYF.

The chain employs TRBV7-2 and TRBJ1-5; D not certain. This CDR3 is built from 14 residues. Germline CDR1 SGHTA, CDR2 FQGNSA. The V and J ends lost 2 bases and 7 bases respectively, with 12 bases between them. In DNA, the CDR3 is TGTGCCAGCAGCTTAACGGGATTCGGGCAGCCCCAGCATTTT. Protein: CASSLTGFGQPQHF.

Here the CDR3 DNA reads TGTGCCAGCAGTTTATCCCCGCGGAGAGCCTACGAGCAGTACTTC. Protein: CASSLSPRRAYEQYF. This rearrangement joins TRBV27 to TRBJ2-7; D is undetermined. The CDR3 totals 15 residues. V was shortened by 0 bases and J by 2 bases, with 11 bases between the two germline ends. CDR1 is MNHEY, CDR2 SMNVEV, per germline (reference sequence).

The rearrangement links TRBV13 to TRBJ1-1; D is uncertain. The CDR3 sequence is 13 residues long. The germline CDR1 and CDR2 sequences are PRHDT and FYEKMQ (reference sequence). V dropped 4 bases and J dropped 1 base, with 7 bases sitting between them. CDR3 sequence reads: CASSYAANTEAFF. In DNA, the CDR3 is TGTGCCAGCAGCTATGCGGCGAACACTGAAGCTTTCTTT.

The rearrangement uses TRBV5-8 and TRBJ1-1; D not resolved. Per germline, CDR1 SGHTS and CDR2 YDEGEE. The ends were cut back, 0 bases at V and 3 bases at J, with 6 bases in the middle. The CDR3 is 13 residues long. The CDR3 DNA reads as TGTGCCAGCAGCTTGGGCGGGGACACTGAAGCTTTCTTT. Residues: CASSLGGDTEAFF. Combining the CDR3 with reference TRBV5-8 and TRBJ1-1 gives the whole variable domain EAGVTQSPTHLIKTRGQQATLRCSPISGHTSVYWYQQALGLGLQFLLWYDEGEERNRGNFPPRFSGRQFPNYSSELNVNALELEDSALYLCASSLGGDTEAFFGQGTRLTVV.

CDR3 sequence: CASSTGRVTKNIQYF. The CDR3 DNA is TGCGCCAGCAGTACAGGGAGAGTGACCAAAAACATTCAGTACTTC. V usage is TRBV10-2 and J usage is TRBJ2-4; D is possibly TRBD1 (6 bases). Per germline, CDR1 WSHSY and CDR2 SAAADI. V was trimmed by 5 bases and J by 2 bases, leaving 13 bases between them. This CDR3 is built from 15 residues.

The chain combines TRBV25-1 with TRBJ1-6; D call uncertain. Germline V CDR1 and CDR2: MGHDK, SYGVNS. The length of the CDR3 is 13 residues. Trimming took off 3 bases at V and 9 bases at J, with 9 bases between the two ends. The chain's CDR3 is CASSDPTTSPLHF. The CDR3 DNA reads TGTGCCAGCAGTGACCCGACAACTTCACCCCTCCACTTT.

As DNA, the CDR3 is TGTGCCAGCAGCGTGGGGACAGTAGGAAATGAAAAACTGTTTTTT. Amino acid sequence: CASSVGTVGNEKLFF. This chain links TRBV9 with TRBJ1-4; 7 bases are shared with TRBD1. Germline V lookup: CDR1 SGDLS, CDR2 YYNGEE. CDR3 length equals 15 residues. The junction had 6 bases not matched to a gene; V was cut back by 2 bases and J by 5 bases. Full variable domain (remainder filled in from reference TRBV9 and TRBJ1-4): DSGVTQTPKHLITATGQRVTLRCSPRSGDLSVYWYQQSLDQGLQFLIQYYNGEERAKGNILERFSAQQFPDLHSELNLSSLELGDSALYFCASSVGTVGNEKLFFGSGTQLSVL.

This chain uses TRBV28 with TRBJ2-6; D perhaps matches TRBD2 (6 bases). V lost 6 bases and J lost 0, with 12 bases in between. The CDR3 is made up of 16 amino acids. Per germline, CDR1 MDHEN and CDR2 SYDVKM. CDR3 protein: CASRFAGGSGANVLTF. CDR3 in DNA: TGTGCCAGCAGGTTCGCCGGGGGCTCTGGGGCCAACGTCCTGACTTTC.

The chain couples TRBV19 to TRBJ1-5; D may be TRBD1 (5 bases). The germline V and J ends were trimmed by 4 bases and 2 bases, with 18 bases remaining between them. This CDR3 is 17 amino acids long. Looked up from germline, CDR1 is LNHDA and CDR2 is SQIVND (reference sequence). The CDR3 nucleotides read TGTGCCAGTAGTACCGGACCCGCGGGGGTAGGCAATCAGCCCCAGCATTTT. It specifies CASSTGPAGVGNQPQHF. The full variable domain, with the rest looked up from reference TRBV19 and TRBJ1-5, is DGGITQSPKYLFRKEGQNVTLSCEQNLNHDAMYWYRQDPGQGLRLIYYSQIVNDFQKGDIAEGYSVSREKKESFPLTVTSAQKNPTAFYLCASSTGPAGVGNQPQHFGDGTRLSIL.

This rearrangement joins TRBV19 to TRBJ2-5, with 7 bases aligning to TRBD1. Trimming at V came to 5 bases and at J to 5 bases, leaving 2 bases not matched to a gene. From germline, CDR1 is LNHDA and CDR2 SQIVND (reference sequence). The CDR3 has 12 amino acids. CDR3: CASSPGGETQYF. DNA for the CDR3: TGTGCCAGTAGTCCAGGGGGTGAGACCCAGTACTTC. The full variable domain, its missing parts supplied by reference TRBV19 and TRBJ2-5, is DGGITQSPKYLFRKEGQNVTLSCEQNLNHDAMYWYRQDPGQGLRLIYYSQIVNDFQKGDIAEGYSVSREKKESFPLTVTSAQKNPTAFYLCASSPGGETQYFGPGTRLLVL.

This rearrangement joins TRBV5-1 to TRBJ2-7; a possible D gene is TRBD2 (6 bases). The V end was cut by 3 bases, the J end by 1 base, with 8 bases between. The CDR3 has 13 amino acids. Looked up from germline, CDR1 is SGHRS and CDR2 is YFSETQ. This CDR3 is CASSYGLSYEQYF. The CDR3 nucleotides read TGCGCCAGCAGCTACGGACTATCCTACGAGCAGTACTTC.

The chain recombines TRBV2 with TRBJ2-3, with TRBD2 matching 8 bases. V was pared by 7 bases and J by 4 bases, with 7 bases of the junction left unmatched. Germline CDR1 and CDR2: SNHLY and FYNNEI. This CDR3 contains 14 residues. CDR3 nucleotides: TGTGCCAGCAACCAACCGGGAGGGCCAGATACGCAGTATTTT. This sequence encodes CASNQPGGPDTQYF. The full variable domain, its missing parts supplied by reference TRBV2 and TRBJ2-3, is EPEVTQTPSHQVTQMGQEVILRCVPISNHLYFYWYRQILGQKVEFLVSFYNNEISEKSEIFDDQFSVERPDGSNFTLKIRSTKLEDSAMYFCASNQPGGPDTQYFGPGTRLTVL.

There are a few counts of this clone. The chain employs TRBV29-1 and TRBJ1-3; weak D call: TRBD1 (6 bases). The CDR3 runs 13 residues. From germline, CDR1 is SQVTM and CDR2 ANQGSEA. Between the trimmed V and J ends, which lost 7 bases and 3 bases, there was a span of 13 bases. The DNA of the CDR3 is TGCAGCGCCACAGGGTACGGTGGAAACACCATATATTTT. Its protein product is CSATGYGGNTIYF.

V gene TRBV19 combines with J gene TRBJ2-7; no definite D call. The germline V and J ends were trimmed by 5 bases and 7 bases, with 18 bases remaining between them. CDR1 and CDR2 (germline): LNHDA, SQIVND (reference sequence). The CDR3 length is 14 residues. The DNA of the CDR3 is TGTGCCAGTAGTCTTCTTCTCGGGTCCGAGGAGCAGTACTTC. Translated, it gives CASSLLLGSEEQYF.

The CDR3 reads CASSESMSSGNTIYF. DNA for the CDR3: TGCGCCAGCAGTGAGTCGATGAGCTCTGGAAACACCATATATTTT. The chain joins TRBV10-1 to TRBJ1-3; D gene ambiguous. Per germline, CDR1 WNHNN and CDR2 SYGVQD (reference sequence). The ends were cut back, 0 bases at V and 0 bases at J, with 6 bases in the middle. The CDR3 runs to 15 residues.

This chain joins TRBV7-2 and TRBJ2-1, with 7 bases aligning to TRBD1. V lost 4 bases, J lost 10 bases, and 10 bases stayed unmatched. There are 14 residues in the CDR3. The germline V gene encodes CDR1 SGHTA and CDR2 FQGNSA. The CDR3 loop reads CASSSDRVVGEQFF. Here the CDR3 DNA reads TGTGCCAGCAGCTCCGACAGGGTTGTTGGCGAGCAGTTCTTC.

The chain recombines TRBV3-1 (or the pseudogene TRBV3-2) with TRBJ2-7; possibly TRBD2 for D (5 bases). In germline, CDR1 is LGHDT, CDR2 YNNKEL (reference sequence). The CDR3 runs 13 residues. V was clipped by 4 bases and J by 3 bases, with 10 bases between them. Written as DNA, the CDR3 is TGTGCCAGCAGCCCTTCTAGCCTCTACGAGCAGTACTTC. It specifies CASSPSSLYEQYF.

The rearrangement joins TRBV4-1 to TRBJ1-2; tentative D call: TRBD1 (5 bases). Germline V gene sequence: CDR1 MGHRA, CDR2 YSYEKL. Trimming cost V 4 bases and J 6 bases, with 15 bases left between them. This CDR3 is 14 amino acids long. The CDR3 is CASSRPLKGDGYTF. Here the CDR3 DNA reads TGCGCCAGCAGCCGCCCTCTAAAAGGGGATGGCTACACCTTC.